This T cell receptor (beta chain) was observed in a study of T cell responses to AZD1222 COVID-19 vaccine. Study outcomes and limitations: Spike-specific TCR breadth and depth rose after two AZD1222 doses. The donors showed a predominance of white British ancestry and of females, with possible underestimation of clonal diversity.

The data were produced by immunoSEQ multiplex PCR, yet TCRdb's version contains in-frame clones alone and is incomplete. The sample carries some 140,000 clones, under 95% recorded once. Between the trimmed V and J ends, which lost 5 bases and 5 bases, there was a span of 15 bases. The length of the CDR3 is 14 residues. CDR1 and CDR2 (germline): MNHEY, SVGAGI. Turning to this clone: Its target is unknown.

The sequence was obtained from an adult in good health. This specimen was peripheral blood, taken on day 0 of AZD1222 vaccination. The chain has TRBV6-5 and TRBJ1-1, with TRBD1 as a possible D gene (6 bases). The CDR3, as DNA: TGTGCCAGCAGTCCCAGGGGAGAAAAAACTGAAGCTTTCTTT. Protein sequence: CASSPRGEKTEAFF.